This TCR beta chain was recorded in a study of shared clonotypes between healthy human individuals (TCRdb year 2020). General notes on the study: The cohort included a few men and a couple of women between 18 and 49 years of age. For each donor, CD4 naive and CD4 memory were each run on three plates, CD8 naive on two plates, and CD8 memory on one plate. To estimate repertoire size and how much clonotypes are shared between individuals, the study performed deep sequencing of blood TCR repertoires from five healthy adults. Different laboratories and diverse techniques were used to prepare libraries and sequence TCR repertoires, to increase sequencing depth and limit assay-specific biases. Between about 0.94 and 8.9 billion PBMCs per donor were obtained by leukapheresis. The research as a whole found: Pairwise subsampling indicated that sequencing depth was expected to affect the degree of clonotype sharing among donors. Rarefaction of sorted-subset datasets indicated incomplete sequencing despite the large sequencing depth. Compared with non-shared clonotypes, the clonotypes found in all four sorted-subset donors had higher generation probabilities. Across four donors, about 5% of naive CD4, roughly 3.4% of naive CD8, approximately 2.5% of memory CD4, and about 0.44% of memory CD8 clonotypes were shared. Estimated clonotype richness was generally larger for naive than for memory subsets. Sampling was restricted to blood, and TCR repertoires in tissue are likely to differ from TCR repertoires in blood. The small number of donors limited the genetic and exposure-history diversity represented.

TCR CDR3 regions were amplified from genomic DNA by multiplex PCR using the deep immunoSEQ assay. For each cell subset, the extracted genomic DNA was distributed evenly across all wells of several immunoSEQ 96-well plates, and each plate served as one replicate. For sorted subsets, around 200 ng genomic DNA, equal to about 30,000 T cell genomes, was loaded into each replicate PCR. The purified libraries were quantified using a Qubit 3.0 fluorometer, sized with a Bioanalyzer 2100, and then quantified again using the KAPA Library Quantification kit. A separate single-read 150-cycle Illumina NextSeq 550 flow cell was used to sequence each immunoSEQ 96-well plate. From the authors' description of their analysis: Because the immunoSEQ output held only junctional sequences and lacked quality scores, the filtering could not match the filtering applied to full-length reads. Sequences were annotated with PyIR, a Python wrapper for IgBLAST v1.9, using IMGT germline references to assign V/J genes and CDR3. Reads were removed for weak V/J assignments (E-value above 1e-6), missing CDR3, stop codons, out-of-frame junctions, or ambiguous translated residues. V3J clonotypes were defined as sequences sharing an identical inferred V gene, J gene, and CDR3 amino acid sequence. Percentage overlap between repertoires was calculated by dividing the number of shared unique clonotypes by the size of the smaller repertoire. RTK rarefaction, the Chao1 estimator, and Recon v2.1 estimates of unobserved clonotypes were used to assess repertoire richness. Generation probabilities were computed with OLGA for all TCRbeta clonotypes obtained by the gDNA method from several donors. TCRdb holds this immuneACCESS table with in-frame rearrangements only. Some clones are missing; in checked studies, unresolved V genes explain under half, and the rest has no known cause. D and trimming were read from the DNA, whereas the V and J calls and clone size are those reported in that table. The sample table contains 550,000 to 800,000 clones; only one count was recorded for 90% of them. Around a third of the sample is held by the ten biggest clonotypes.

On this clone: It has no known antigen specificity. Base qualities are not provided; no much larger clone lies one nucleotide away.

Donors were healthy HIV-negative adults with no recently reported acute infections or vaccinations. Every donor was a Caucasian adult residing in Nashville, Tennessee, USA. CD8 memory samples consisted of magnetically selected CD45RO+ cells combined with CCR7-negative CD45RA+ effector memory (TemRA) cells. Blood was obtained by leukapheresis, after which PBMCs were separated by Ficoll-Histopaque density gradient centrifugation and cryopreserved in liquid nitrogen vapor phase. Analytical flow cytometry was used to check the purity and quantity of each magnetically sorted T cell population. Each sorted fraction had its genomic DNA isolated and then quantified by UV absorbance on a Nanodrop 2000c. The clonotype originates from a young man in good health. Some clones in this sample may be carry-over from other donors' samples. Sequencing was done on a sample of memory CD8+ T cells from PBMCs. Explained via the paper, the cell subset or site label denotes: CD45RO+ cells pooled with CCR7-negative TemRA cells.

Read as DNA, the sequence is TGTGCCACCGAGACTAGCGTTAGGCACAATGAGCAGTTCTTC. This codes for CATETSVRHNEQFF. In this chain, TRBV15 is recombined with TRBJ2-1, and 8 junctional nucleotides match TRBD2. The germline V end is reduced by 8 bases and the J end by 5 bases; junction bases left unmatched: 8. Per the germline V gene (reference sequence), LNHNV is the CDR1 and YYDKDF is the CDR2. Taken from cysteine to phenylalanine, the CDR3 has 14 residues. The kept DNA is CDR3 alone, 42 bases in frame from the first base.